These T cell receptor beta chains were read from a single sample in a study of OX40 agonist ivuxolimab in advanced cancers. The protocol was immunoSEQ multiplex PCR, while the TCRdb copy is restricted to in-frame clones and leaves out a portion. Found here are 100,000 to 120,000 clones, roughly 90% of them singletons; the top ten hold 0.27%. The source was CD4+ or CD8+ T cells sorted from blood, collected in a trial of the OX40 agonist ivuxolimab. All receptors come from an adult with an advanced solid tumor such as melanoma, head and neck, liver or kidney cancer. CDR3s include the opening cysteine and the closing phenylalanine or tryptophan. D genes are given only for firm matches. Only part of the rows carry a size: once, few, many, or a class if the clone is expanded.

V gene	clone size	J gene	D gene	CDR3 protein	CDR3 DNA
TRBV2	.	TRBJ1-1	.	CASSDFREAFF	TGTGCCAGCAGTGACTTCAGGGAGGCTTTCTTT
TRBV7-2	.	TRBJ2-7	TRBD1	CASSLQGQSSYEQYF	TGTGCCAGCAGCCTCCAGGGACAGAGCTCCTACGAGCAGTACTTC
TRBV29-1	.	TRBJ1-1	.	CSVERQGNTEAFF	TGCAGCGTTGAAAGGCAGGGGAACACTGAAGCTTTCTTT
TRBV11-3	.	TRBJ2-3	.	CASSPPGEPDTQYF	TGTGCCAGCAGCCCGCCCGGGGAACCAGATACGCAGTATTTT
TRBV5-1	.	TRBJ2-5	.	CASSWSRGRETQYF	TGCGCCAGCAGCTGGAGCAGGGGTCGGGAGACCCAGTACTTC
TRBV6-1	.	TRBJ1-1	.	CASSEAVGINTEAFF	TGTGCCAGCAGTGAAGCAGTGGGGATTAACACTGAAGCTTTCTTT
TRBV7-9	.	TRBJ1-1	.	CASSSLSNTEAFF	TGTGCCAGCAGCTCCCTTTCAAACACTGAAGCTTTCTTT
TRBV5-6	.	TRBJ1-2	.	CASSYDYGYTF	TGTGCCAGCAGCTATGACTATGGCTACACCTTC
TRBV19	once	TRBJ2-7	.	CASKKSQGAYEQYF	TGTGCCAGTAAAAAATCGCAGGGAGCCTACGAGCAGTACTTC
TRBV11-3	.	TRBJ1-5	TRBD1	CASSFITGGLNQPQHF	TGTGCCAGCAGCTTTATCACAGGGGGCCTCAATCAGCCCCAGCATTTT
TRBV12-5	.	TRBJ2-1	TRBD2	CASGLGRTGGLNEQFF	TGTGCTAGTGGTTTGGGCCGAACGGGGGGTCTCAATGAGCAGTTCTTC
TRBV25-1	.	TRBJ2-3	TRBD1	CASSEFRGRADTQYF	TGTGCCAGCAGTGAATTCAGGGGGCGAGCAGATACGCAGTATTTT
TRBV2	.	TRBJ1-5	.	CASSRPKSQPQHF	TGTGCCAGCAGCAGACCCAAAAGTCAGCCCCAGCATTTT
TRBV18	once	TRBJ2-3	.	CASSPPLGQITDTQYF	TGTGCCAGCTCACCACCACTCGGACAGATCACAGATACGCAGTATTTT
TRBV6-5	.	TRBJ2-2	.	CASSDYTGELFF	TGTGCCAGCAGCGACTACACCGGGGAGCTGTTTTTT
TRBV6-5	.	TRBJ1-2	.	CASARRNYGYTF	TGTGCCTCCGCTCGCAGAAACTATGGCTACACCTTC
TRBV5-1	.	TRBJ2-3	TRBD1	CASSLRQGDTQYF	TGCGCCAGCAGCTTAAGACAGGGGGATACGCAGTATTTT
TRBV19	.	TRBJ2-5	.	CASSIGGPETQYF	TGTGCCAGTAGTATTGGGGGACCGGAGACCCAGTACTTC
TRBV9	.	TRBJ2-1	.	CASSVGAPAYNEQFF	TGTGCCAGCAGCGTCGGTGCCCCCGCCTACAATGAGCAGTTCTTC
TRBV18	.	TRBJ1-2	.	CASSAGTQSRYTF	TGTGCCAGCTCCGCCGGGACCCAGAGCCGCTACACCTTC
TRBV19	.	TRBJ2-1	TRBD2	CASSYSGRKGNEQFF	TGTGCCAGTAGTTATAGCGGGAGGAAGGGCAATGAGCAGTTCTTC
TRBV5-1	.	TRBJ2-1	.	CASSLGGPPGNEQFF	TGCGCCAGCAGCTTGGGCGGGCCTCCGGGTAATGAGCAGTTCTTC
TRBV27	.	TRBJ2-7	TRBD2	CASSFRTSGLSSYEQYF	TGTGCCAGCAGTTTCCGGACTAGCGGGTTGTCTTCCTACGAGCAGTACTTC
TRBV28	.	TRBJ1-1	.	CASSSPGQNTEAFF	TGTGCCAGCAGTTCTCCGGGACAGAACACTGAAGCTTTCTTT
TRBV2	.	TRBJ2-2	TRBD1	CASSNDRGVGTGELFF	TGTGCCAGCAGTAACGACAGGGGAGTGGGCACCGGGGAGCTGTTTTTT
TRBV4-3	.	TRBJ2-3	.	CASSQDKAGVDTQYF	TGCGCCAGCAGCCAAGATAAAGCGGGCGTAGATACGCAGTATTTT
TRBV6-5	.	TRBJ1-6	.	CASSRGGPFDSPLHF	TGTGCCAGCAGCCGCGGTGGGCCCTTTGATTCACCCCTCCACTTT
TRBV5-4	.	TRBJ2-5	TRBD1	CASRSSGGGETQYF	TGTGCCAGCAGGTCCTCAGGGGGTGGAGAGACCCAGTACTTC
TRBV6-1	.	TRBJ1-1	.	CASRQGRGNTEAFF	TGTGCCAGCAGGCAGGGGCGTGGGAACACTGAAGCTTTCTTT
TRBV19	few	TRBJ1-1	.	CASSLYVVGTEAFF	TGTGCCAGTAGTTTGTACGTGGTAGGTACTGAAGCTTTCTTT
TRBV5-1	.	TRBJ2-5	.	CASSLKSTGPRETQYF	TGCGCCAGCAGCCTTAAATCAACAGGGCCACGGGAGACCCAGTACTTC
TRBV18	.	TRBJ1-3	.	CASSPPRRGTGNTIYF	TGTGCCAGCTCACCACCGCGCAGGGGAACTGGAAACACCATATATTTT
TRBV14	.	TRBJ1-1	.	CASSQDGARSGTEAFF	TGTGCCAGCAGCCAAGATGGGGCCCGGTCGGGGACTGAAGCTTTCTTT
TRBV7-8	.	TRBJ2-1	TRBD2	CASSSGLAGGIEQFF	TGTGCCAGCAGCTCGGGACTAGCGGGAGGAATTGAGCAGTTCTTC
TRBV28	few	TRBJ1-2	.	CASSSPGQFGYTF	TGTGCCAGCAGTTCTCCCGGACAGTTTGGCTACACCTTC
TRBV30	few	TRBJ1-5	.	CAWNPRLNQPQHF	TGTGCCTGGAATCCCAGGCTCAATCAGCCCCAGCATTTT
TRBV6-5	.	TRBJ2-3	.	CASRVQGGEADTQYF	TGTGCCAGCAGAGTTCAGGGGGGTGAGGCAGATACGCAGTATTTT
TRBV6-5	.	TRBJ1-4	.	CASSASGGEGEKLFF	TGTGCCAGCAGCGCCTCGGGAGGTGAGGGTGAAAAACTGTTTTTT
TRBV18	.	TRBJ2-5	.	CASSQTGGETQYF	TGTGCCAGCTCACAGACAGGTGGAGAGACCCAGTACTTC
TRBV28	.	TRBJ2-2	.	CATFARQGTGELFF	TGTGCCACCTTCGCCCGGCAAGGCACCGGGGAGCTGTTTTTT
TRBV7-6	.	TRBJ1-3	.	CASSLAIQGTGNTIYF	TGTGCCAGCAGCTTAGCGATACAGGGAACTGGAAACACCATATATTTT
TRBV18	.	TRBJ2-1	.	CASSPLRNNEQFF	TGTGCCAGCTCACCACTAAGGAACAATGAGCAGTTCTTC
TRBV5-6	.	TRBJ1-2	.	CASSLYSSSRNYGYTF	TGTGCCAGCAGCTTATATAGTAGCTCGCGTAACTATGGCTACACCTTC
TRBV10-3	.	TRBJ2-7	.	CAISETRDEQYF	TGTGCCATCAGTGAGACTAGGGACGAGCAGTACTTC
TRBV11-2	.	TRBJ2-1	TRBD1	CASSSGQTYVFEQFF	TGTGCCAGCAGCTCGGGACAGACTTATGTTTTTGAGCAGTTCTTC
TRBV7-2	.	TRBJ2-2	.	CASSSRGQGSTGELFF	TGTGCCAGCAGCTCTAGAGGGCAGGGAAGCACCGGGGAGCTGTTTTTT
TRBV7-2	.	TRBJ2-1	TRBD2	CASSLGGSFYNEQFF	TGTGCCAGCAGCTTAGGCGGGAGCTTCTACAATGAGCAGTTCTTC
TRBV7-9	few	TRBJ1-2	TRBD1	CASSSGQGAVGYTF	TGTGCCAGCAGCTCGGGACAGGGGGCAGTTGGCTACACCTTC
TRBV7-9	few	TRBJ1-2	.	CASSKNYGYTF	TGTGCCAGCAGCAAAAACTATGGCTACACCTTC